Listed below are T cell receptor beta chains from one sample, sequenced in a study of post-analysis software for immune sequencing data. Via MiXCR, TCRdb re-called the PCR reads, giving one row per CDR3 protein. Of roughly 570,000 distinct CDR3 sequences listed, under 40% are singletons. Sequenced material: blood. Receptors were obtained from a girl aged 2 to 17 with multiple sclerosis. Each CDR3 is given with its conserved first and last residue. Clone size is not always given. Where it is, it says once, few, many or a class for expanded clones.

j_call	clone_size	v_call	cdr3_aa
TRBJ2-3	-	TRBV12-3/TRBV12-4	CASSLEVSTGVSTDTQYF
TRBJ2-4	-	TRBV20-1	CSASTPGRGGVLAKNIQYF
TRBJ2-7	-	TRBV20-1	CSASRQGFYEQYF
TRBJ1-2	few	TRBV10-3	CAISAGETNYGYTF
TRBJ2-3	-	TRBV5-1	CASSLAGRNPDTQYF
TRBJ2-1	-	TRBV12-3/TRBV12-4	CASTRAAGYVEQFF
TRBJ2-1	few	TRBV9	CATALLGGDNEQFF
TRBJ2-5	few	TRBV5-1	CASSLELAGLETQYF
TRBJ1-2	few	TRBV12-3/TRBV12-4	CASTLARGRGYTF
TRBJ2-3	-	TRBV3-1	CASSQERDTDTQYF
TRBJ2-1	-	TRBV5-4	CASSQQGPGYNEQFF
TRBJ2-1	many	TRBV7-3	CASSLKGLAGGSYNEQFF
TRBJ2-1	-	TRBV29-1	CSVYGTGDEREQFF
TRBJ1-2	few	TRBV6-6	CASTFGVGNYGYTF
TRBJ2-1	-	TRBV4-1	CASTIGRSSYNEQFF
TRBJ2-7	many	TRBV7-3	CASSLMDAYEQYF
TRBJ2-3	few	TRBV4-2	CASSQEGTSGEDTDTQYF
TRBJ1-2	few	TRBV7-8	CASSLGLQGGGGYTF
TRBJ2-3	-	TRBV5-6	CASSGDRARTDTQYF
TRBJ2-3	-	TRBV29-1	CSVEARDTQYF
TRBJ1-1	-	TRBV11-2	CANSWSGLTEAFF
TRBJ2-7	few	TRBV14	CASSRSRYEQYF
TRBJ2-5	-	TRBV7-2	CASSLMGTGGNPGETQYF
TRBJ2-1	few	TRBV5-6	CASSPLGGQGKHNEQFF
TRBJ1-2	-	TRBV28	CASSLWSVTGNYGYTF
TRBJ2-3	-	TRBV28	CASTPPWGIGDTQYF
TRBJ1-2	-	TRBV29-1	CSVNMVGPYGYTF
TRBJ2-1	few	TRBV18	CASSPQVGGRNEQFF
TRBJ2-5	-	TRBV13	CASSLRDREGETQYF
TRBJ2-7	few	TRBV7-2	CASSLRLAGGSSYEQYF
TRBJ2-1	-	TRBV20-1	CSARGGLGSGSYNEQFF
TRBJ1-1	-	TRBV6-5	CASSYVAGVNTEAFF
TRBJ1-6	-	TRBV4-2	CASSQGRADPLHF
TRBJ1-1	few	TRBV6-5	CASSRGEDTEAFF
TRBJ2-3	-	TRBV6-1	CAIEPRDSRPTDTQYF
TRBJ2-3	few	TRBV20-1	CSDGPTSTDTQYF
TRBJ2-7	-	TRBV27	CASKPGGGFTTYEQYF